The T cell receptor beta chain under discussion was sequenced for a study of T cells in Graves' hyperthyroidism and ophthalmopathy. Broader study findings: A model of 13 V-J features distinguished ophthalmopathy from stable hyperthyroidism. It was a median approximately 7.1 months before onset that the model predicted ophthalmopathy.

This CDR3 spans 14 amino acids. V shed 7 bases and J shed 7 bases, with 19 bases lying between them. CDR1 is SQVTM, CDR2 ANQGSEA, per germline. Researchers took RNA transcripts and amplified the TCR beta CDR3 regions from them. The TCR CDR3 was amplified in a first-round RT-PCR using the HTBI primer set. MiXCR was run by TCRdb on the multiplex PCR reads, yielding one entry per CDR3 protein. The table includes about 580,000 distinct CDR3 sequences, around 42% detected once. This clonotype turned up a few times. Its cognate antigen is unknown. A single base separates this from a much larger clone, so it may be a read error.

The source is a woman younger than 35 with Graves' hyperthyroidism. Source material: peripheral blood or thyroid tissue (not recorded which). The chain recombines TRBV29-1 with TRBJ1-4; D perhaps matches TRBD1 (6 bases). CDR3 protein: CSATGISGSEKLFF. As DNA, the CDR3 is TGCAGCGCCACAGGGATATCAGGGAGTGAAAAACTGTTTTTT.